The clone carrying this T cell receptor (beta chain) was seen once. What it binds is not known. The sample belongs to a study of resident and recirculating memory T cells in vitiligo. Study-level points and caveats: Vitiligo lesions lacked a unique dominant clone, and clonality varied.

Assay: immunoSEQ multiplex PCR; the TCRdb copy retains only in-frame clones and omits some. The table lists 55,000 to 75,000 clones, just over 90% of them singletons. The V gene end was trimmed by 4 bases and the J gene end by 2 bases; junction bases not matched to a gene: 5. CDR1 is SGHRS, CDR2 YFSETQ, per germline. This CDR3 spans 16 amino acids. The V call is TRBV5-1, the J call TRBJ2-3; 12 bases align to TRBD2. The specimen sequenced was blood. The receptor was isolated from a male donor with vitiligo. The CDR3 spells CASSPTSGGLTDTQYF. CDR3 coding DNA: TGCGCCAGCAGCCCTACTAGCGGGGGGCTCACAGATACGCAGTATTTT.